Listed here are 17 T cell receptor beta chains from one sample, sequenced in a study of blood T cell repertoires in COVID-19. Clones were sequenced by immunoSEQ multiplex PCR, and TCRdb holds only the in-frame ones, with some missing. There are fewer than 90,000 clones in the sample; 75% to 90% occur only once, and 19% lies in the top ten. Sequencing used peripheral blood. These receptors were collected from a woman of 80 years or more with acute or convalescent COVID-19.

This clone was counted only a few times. The CDR3 DNA is TGTGCCAGCAGCTTGAAGCTTCCCAACTATGGCTACACCTTC. As protein: CASSLKLPNYGYTF. The V gene is TRBV5-4, the J gene TRBJ1-2; D call uncertain. The CDR3 extends over 14 amino acids. V was trimmed by 1 base and J by 2 bases, leaving 9 bases between them. Germline V gives CDR1 SGHNT, CDR2 YYREEE (reference sequence). The variable domain in full, completed from reference TRBV5-4 and TRBJ1-2, reads ETGVTQSPTHLIKTRGQQVTLRCSSQSGHNTVSWYQQALGQGPQFIFQYYREEENGRGNFPPRFSGLQFPNYSSELNVNALELDDSALYLCASSLKLPNYGYTFGSGTRLTVV.

This CDR3 is CASSEKIEVIYEQYF. Here the CDR3 DNA reads TGTGCCAGCAGTGAAAAAATAGAGGTCATCTACGAGCAGTACTTC. V and J are TRBV6-1 and TRBJ2-7; unclear D gene. The V gene's germline CDR1 is MNHNS and CDR2 SASEGT. There are 15 residues in the CDR3. V was cut by 2 bases and J by 3 bases, with 14 bases left in between.

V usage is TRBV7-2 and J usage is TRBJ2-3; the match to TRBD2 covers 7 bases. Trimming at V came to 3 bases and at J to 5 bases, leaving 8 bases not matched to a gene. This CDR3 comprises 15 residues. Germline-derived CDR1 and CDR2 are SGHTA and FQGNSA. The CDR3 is CASSLVAGVGDTQYF. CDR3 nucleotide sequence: TGTGCCAGCAGCTTGGTGGCGGGAGTGGGAGATACGCAGTATTTT.

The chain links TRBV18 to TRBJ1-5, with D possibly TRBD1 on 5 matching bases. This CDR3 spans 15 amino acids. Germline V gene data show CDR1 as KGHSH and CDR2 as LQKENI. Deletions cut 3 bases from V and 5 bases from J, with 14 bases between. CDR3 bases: TGTGCCAGCTCACCGAACGGGGGGGGAGATCAGCCCCAGCATTTT. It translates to CASSPNGGGDQPQHF.

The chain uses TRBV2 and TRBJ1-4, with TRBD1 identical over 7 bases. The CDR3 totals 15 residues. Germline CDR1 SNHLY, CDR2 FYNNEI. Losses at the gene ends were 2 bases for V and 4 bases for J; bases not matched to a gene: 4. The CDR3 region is CASSERGRSNEKLFF. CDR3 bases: TGTGCCAGCAGTGAAAGGGGGCGCAGTAATGAAAAACTGTTTTTT.

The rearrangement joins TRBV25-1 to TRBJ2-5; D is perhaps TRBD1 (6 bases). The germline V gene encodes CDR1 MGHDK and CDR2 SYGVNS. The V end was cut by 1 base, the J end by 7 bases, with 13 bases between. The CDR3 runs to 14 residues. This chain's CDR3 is CASSEFTGSGTQYF. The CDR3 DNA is TGTGCCAGCAGTGAATTTACAGGGTCTGGGACCCAGTACTTC. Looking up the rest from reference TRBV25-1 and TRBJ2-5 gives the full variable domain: EADIYQTPRYLVIGTGKKITLECSQTMGHDKMYWYQQDPGMELHLIHYSYGVNSTEKGDLSSESTVSRIRTEHFPLTLESARPSHTSQYLCASSEFTGSGTQYFGPGTRLLVL.

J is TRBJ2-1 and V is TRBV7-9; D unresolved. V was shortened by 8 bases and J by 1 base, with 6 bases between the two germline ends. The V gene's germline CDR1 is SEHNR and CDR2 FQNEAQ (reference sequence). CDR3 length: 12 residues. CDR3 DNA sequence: TGTGCCAGCCTTAAATCCTACAATGAGCAGTTCTTC. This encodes CASLKSYNEQFF.

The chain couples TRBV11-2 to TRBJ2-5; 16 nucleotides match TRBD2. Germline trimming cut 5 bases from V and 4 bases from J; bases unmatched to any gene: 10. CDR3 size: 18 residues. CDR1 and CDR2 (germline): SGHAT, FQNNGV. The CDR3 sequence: CASSTRGGTSGRGETQYF. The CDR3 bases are TGTGCCAGCAGCACAAGAGGGGGGACTAGCGGGAGGGGAGAGACCCAGTACTTC.

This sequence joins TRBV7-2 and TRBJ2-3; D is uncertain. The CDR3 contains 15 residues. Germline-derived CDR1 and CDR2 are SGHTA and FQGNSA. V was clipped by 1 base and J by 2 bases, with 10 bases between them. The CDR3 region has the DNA TGTGCCAGCAGCTTAGGAGTAGCTTACACAGATACGCAGTATTTT. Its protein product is CASSLGVAYTDTQYF.

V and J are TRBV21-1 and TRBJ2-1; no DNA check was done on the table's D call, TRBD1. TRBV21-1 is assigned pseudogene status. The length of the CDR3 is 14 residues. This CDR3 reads CASSNAQVPHEQFF. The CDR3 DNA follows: TGTGCCAGCAGCAATGCCCAGGTCCCCCATGAGCAGTTCTTC.

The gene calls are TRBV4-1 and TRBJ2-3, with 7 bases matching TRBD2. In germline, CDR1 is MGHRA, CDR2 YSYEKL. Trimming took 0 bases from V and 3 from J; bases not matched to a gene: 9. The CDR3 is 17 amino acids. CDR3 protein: CASSQESHFGGTDTQYF. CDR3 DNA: TGCGCCAGCAGCCAAGAAAGTCACTTCGGGGGGACAGATACGCAGTATTTT.

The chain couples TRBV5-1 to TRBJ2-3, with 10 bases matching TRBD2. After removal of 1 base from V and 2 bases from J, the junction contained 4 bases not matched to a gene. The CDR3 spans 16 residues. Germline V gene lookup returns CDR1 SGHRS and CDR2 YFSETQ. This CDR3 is CASSLSLAGATDTQYF. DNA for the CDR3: TGCGCCAGCAGCTTGTCGCTAGCGGGAGCCACAGATACGCAGTATTTT.

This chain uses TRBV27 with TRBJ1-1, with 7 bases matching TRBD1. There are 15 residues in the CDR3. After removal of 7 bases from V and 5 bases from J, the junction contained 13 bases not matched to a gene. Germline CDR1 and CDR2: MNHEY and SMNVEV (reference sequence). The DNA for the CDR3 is TGTGCCAGCACCCGAACAGGGCAGGGGGTAACTGAAGCTTTCTTT. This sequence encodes CASTRTGQGVTEAFF.

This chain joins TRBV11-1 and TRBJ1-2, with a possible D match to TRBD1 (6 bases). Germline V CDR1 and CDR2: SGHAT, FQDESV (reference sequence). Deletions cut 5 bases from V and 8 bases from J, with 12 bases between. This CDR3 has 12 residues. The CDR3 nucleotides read TGTGCCAGCAGCCGGACAGTTGAGGGCTACACCTTC. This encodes CASSRTVEGYTF.

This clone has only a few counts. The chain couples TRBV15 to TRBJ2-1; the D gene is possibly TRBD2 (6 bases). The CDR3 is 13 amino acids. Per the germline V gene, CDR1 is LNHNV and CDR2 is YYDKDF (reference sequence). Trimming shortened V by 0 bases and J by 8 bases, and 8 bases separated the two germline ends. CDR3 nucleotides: TGTGCCACCAGCAGAGATTGGGGGGATGAGCAGTTCTTC. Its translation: CATSRDWGDEQFF.

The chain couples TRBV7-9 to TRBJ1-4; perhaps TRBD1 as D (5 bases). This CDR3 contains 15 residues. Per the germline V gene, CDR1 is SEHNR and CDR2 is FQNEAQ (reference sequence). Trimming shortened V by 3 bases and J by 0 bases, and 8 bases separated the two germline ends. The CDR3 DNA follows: TGTGCCAGCAGCTTTGGACAAGCAACTAATGAAAAACTGTTTTTT. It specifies CASSFGQATNEKLFF.

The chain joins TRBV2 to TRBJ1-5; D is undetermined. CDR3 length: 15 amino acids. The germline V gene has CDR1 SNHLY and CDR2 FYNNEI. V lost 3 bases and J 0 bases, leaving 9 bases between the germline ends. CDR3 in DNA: TGTGCCAGCAGTGAGGAGCAGCATAGCAATCAGCCCCAGCATTTT. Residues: CASSEEQHSNQPQHF.